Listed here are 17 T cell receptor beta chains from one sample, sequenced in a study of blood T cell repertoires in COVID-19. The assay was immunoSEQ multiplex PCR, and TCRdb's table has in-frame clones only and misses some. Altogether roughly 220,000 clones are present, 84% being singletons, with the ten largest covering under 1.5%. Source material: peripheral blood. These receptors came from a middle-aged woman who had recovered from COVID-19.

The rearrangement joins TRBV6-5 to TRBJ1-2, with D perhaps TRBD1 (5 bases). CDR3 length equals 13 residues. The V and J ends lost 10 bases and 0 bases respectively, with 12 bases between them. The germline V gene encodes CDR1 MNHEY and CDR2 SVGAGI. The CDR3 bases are TGTGCCACGGGGCGGGAAACTAACTATGGCTACACCTTC. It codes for CATGRETNYGYTF.

The CDR3 here is CASSKVLGACYGYTF. The CDR3 coding sequence is TGTGCCAGCAGCAAAGTTCTGGGGGCCTGCTATGGCTACACCTTC. The gene calls are TRBV21-1 and TRBJ1-2; the DNA was not compared with TRBD1, the D call given in the table. TRBV21-1 is a known pseudogene. The CDR3 covers 15 residues.

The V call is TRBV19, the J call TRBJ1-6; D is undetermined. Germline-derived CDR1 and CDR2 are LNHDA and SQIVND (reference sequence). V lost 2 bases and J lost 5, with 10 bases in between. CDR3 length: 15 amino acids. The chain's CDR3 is CASSIYGGDNSPLHF. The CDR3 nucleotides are TGTGCCAGTAGTATATACGGAGGCGATAATTCACCCCTCCACTTT.

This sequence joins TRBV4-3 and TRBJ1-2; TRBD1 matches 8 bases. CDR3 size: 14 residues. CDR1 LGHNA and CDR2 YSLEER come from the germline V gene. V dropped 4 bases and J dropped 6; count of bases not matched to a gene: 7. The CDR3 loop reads CASSPKMTGDGYTF. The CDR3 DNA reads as TGCGCCAGCAGCCCGAAGATGACAGGGGATGGCTACACCTTC.

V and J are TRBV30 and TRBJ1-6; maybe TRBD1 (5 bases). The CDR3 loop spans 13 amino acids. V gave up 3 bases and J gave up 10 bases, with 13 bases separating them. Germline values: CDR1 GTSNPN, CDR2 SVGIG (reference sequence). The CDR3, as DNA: TGTGCCTGGAGGGGACTTACGGAATCACCCCTCCACTTT. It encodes CAWRGLTESPLHF.

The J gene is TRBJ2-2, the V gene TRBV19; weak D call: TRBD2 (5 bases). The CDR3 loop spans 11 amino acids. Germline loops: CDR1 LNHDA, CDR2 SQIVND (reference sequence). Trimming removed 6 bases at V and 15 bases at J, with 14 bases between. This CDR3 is CASRNDAGMFF. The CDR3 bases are TGTGCCAGTAGGAACGATGCCGGGATGTTTTTT.

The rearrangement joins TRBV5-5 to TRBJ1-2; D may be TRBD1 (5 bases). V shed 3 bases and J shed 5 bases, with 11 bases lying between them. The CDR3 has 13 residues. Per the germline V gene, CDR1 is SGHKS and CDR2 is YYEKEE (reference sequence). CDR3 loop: CASSSSGNYGYTF. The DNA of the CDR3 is TGTGCCAGCAGCTCGTCAGGGAATTATGGCTACACCTTC. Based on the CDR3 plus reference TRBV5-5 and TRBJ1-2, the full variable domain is DAGVTQSPTHLIKTRGQQVTLRCSPISGHKSVSWYQQVLGQGPQFIFQYYEKEERGRGNFPDRFSARQFPNYSSELNVNALLLGDSALYLCASSSSGNYGYTFGSGTRLTVV.

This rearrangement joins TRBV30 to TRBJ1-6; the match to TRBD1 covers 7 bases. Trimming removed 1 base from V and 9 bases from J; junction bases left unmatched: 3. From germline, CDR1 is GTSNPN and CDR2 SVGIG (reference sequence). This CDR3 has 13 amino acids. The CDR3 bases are TGTGCCTGGAGTGAAGGGACAGTTTCACCCCTCCACTTT. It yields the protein CAWSEGTVSPLHF.

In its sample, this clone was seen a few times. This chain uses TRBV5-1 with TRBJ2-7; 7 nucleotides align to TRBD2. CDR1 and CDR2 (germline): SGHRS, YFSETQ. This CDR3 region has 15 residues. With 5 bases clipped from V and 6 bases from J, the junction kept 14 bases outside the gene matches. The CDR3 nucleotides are TGCGCCAGCAGTATTGGTAGTCAGGGAGGGACCGAGCAGTACTTC. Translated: CASSIGSQGGTEQYF.

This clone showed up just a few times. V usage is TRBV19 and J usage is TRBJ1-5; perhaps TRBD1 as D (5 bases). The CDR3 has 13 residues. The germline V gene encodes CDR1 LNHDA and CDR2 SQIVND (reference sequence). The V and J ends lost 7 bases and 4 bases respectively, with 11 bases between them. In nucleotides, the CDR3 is TGTGCCAGTACAAGGGGAACAAATCAGCCCCAGCATTTT. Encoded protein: CASTRGTNQPQHF.

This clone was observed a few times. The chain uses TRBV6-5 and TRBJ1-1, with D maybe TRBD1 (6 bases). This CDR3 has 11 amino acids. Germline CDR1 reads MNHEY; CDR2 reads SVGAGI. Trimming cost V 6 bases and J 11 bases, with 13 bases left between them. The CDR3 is CASSDRYLAFF. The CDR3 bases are TGTGCCAGCAGCGACAGGTATCTCGCTTTCTTT.

CDR3 residues: CASQTGGGNTIYF. CDR3 DNA sequence: TGTGCCAGTCAGACAGGGGGAGGAAACACCATATATTTT. The chain combines TRBV2 with TRBJ1-3; 9 bases agree with TRBD1. The CDR3 sequence is 13 residues long. CDR1 is SNHLY, CDR2 FYNNEI, per germline. V shed 9 bases and J 4 bases; nucleotides not matched to a gene: 4.

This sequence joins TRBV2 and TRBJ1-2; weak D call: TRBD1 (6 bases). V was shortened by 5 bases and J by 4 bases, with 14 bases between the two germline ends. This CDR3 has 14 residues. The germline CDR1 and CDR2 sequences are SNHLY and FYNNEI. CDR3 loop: CASSPDRSRYGYTF. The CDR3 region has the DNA TGTGCCAGCAGTCCCGACAGGAGCCGCTATGGCTACACCTTC. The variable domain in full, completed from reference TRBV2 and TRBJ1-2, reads EPEVTQTPSHQVTQMGQEVILRCVPISNHLYFYWYRQILGQKVEFLVSFYNNEISEKSEIFDDQFSVERPDGSNFTLKIRSTKLEDSAMYFCASSPDRSRYGYTFGSGTRLTVV.

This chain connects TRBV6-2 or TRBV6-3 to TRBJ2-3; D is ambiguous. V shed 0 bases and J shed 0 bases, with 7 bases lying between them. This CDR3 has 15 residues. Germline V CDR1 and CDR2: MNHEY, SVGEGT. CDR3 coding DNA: TGTGCCAGCAGTTACTCATTACAGAGCACAGATACGCAGTATTTT. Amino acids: CASSYSLQSTDTQYF.

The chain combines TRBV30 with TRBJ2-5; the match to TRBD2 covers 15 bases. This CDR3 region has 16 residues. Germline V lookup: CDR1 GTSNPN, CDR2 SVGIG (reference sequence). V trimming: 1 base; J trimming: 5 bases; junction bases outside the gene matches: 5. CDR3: CAWSAPGTSGRETQYF. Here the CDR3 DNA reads TGTGCCTGGAGTGCACCCGGGACTAGCGGGAGGGAGACCCAGTACTTC.

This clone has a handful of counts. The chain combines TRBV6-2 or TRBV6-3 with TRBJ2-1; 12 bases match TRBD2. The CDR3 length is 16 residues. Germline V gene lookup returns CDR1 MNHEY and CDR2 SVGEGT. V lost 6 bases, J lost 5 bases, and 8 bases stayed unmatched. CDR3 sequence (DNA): TGTGCCAGCAGCCGCTGGACTAGCGGGGCGAACAATGAGCAGTTCTTC. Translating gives CASSRWTSGANNEQFF.

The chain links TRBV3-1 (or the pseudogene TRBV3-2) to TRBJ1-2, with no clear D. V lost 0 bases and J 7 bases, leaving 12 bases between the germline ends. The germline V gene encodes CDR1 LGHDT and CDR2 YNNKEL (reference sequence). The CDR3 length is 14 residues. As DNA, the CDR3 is TGTGCCAGCAGCCAAGATAGCCGGGTCGGTGGCTACACCTTC. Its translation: CASSQDSRVGGYTF.